This TCR beta chain was documented in a study of brain T cells in children with intractable seizures. TCRdb's table, derived via immunoSEQ multiplex PCR, lists solely in-frame clones and lacks some. The table lists 80,000 or so clones, more than 75% of them singletons. Germline trimming cut 0 bases from V and 9 bases from J; bases unmatched to any gene: 8. Germline lookup yields CDR1 LNHNV and CDR2 YYDKDF (reference sequence). This CDR3 is 16 amino acids long. The origin of this receptor is a girl between 2 and 10 years old with Rasmussen encephalitis and intractable seizures. The chain joins TRBV15 to TRBJ2-1; TRBD1 matches at 10 bases. The sample in question was peripheral blood, obtained at surgery. The CDR3 reads CATSREVRRTGGEQFF. DNA for the CDR3: TGTGCCACCAGCAGAGAGGTCCGCCGGACAGGGGGTGAGCAGTTCTTC. Full variable domain (outside the CDR3, taken from reference TRBV15 and TRBJ2-1): DAMVIQNPRYQVTQFGKPVTLSCSQTLNHNVMYWYQQKSSQAPKLLFHYYDKDFNNEADTPDNFQSRRPNTSFCFLDIRSPGLGDTAMYLCATSREVRRTGGEQFFGPGTRLTVL.